This record looks at one T cell receptor (beta chain) sequence and its context. Its antigen is unidentified. PBMCs came from about 10 ml fresh peripheral blood. The TCR beta CDR3 regions underwent amplification using RNA transcripts as the source. TCR CDR3 underwent first-round RT-PCR with the HTBI primer set. Each CDR3 protein gets one entry after TCRdb re-called the multiplex PCR reads with MiXCR. The sample carries under 350,000 distinct CDR3 sequences, less than 30% recorded once. Trimming cost V 5 bases and J 4 bases, with 8 bases left between them. The germline V gene encodes CDR1 GTSNPN and CDR2 SVGIG (reference sequence). This CDR3 spans 11 amino acids. The data derive from a study of T cells in Graves' hyperthyroidism and ophthalmopathy. Whole-study findings and limits: Using 13 V-J features, a model discriminated ophthalmopathy from stable hyperthyroidism.

The gene calls are TRBV30 and TRBJ1-1; D uncertain. Sequenced sample: blood. This receptor was taken from a man aged 35 to 55 with Graves' hyperthyroidism that later progressed to Graves' ophthalmopathy. The CDR3 loop reads CAWYPGTEAFF. CDR3 sequence (DNA): TGTGCCTGGTACCCCGGCACTGAAGCTTTCTTT. Full variable domain (remainder filled in from reference TRBV30 and TRBJ1-1): SQTIHQWPATLVQPVGSPLSLECTVEGTSNPNLYWYRQAAGRGLQLLFYSVGIGQISSEVPQNLSASRPQDRQFILSSKKLLLSDSGFYLCAWYPGTEAFFGQGTRLTVV.